This is a list of T cell receptor beta chains from one sample in a study of cytomegalovirus exposure and HLA in healthy donors. Libraries were prepared by immunoSEQ multiplex PCR; TCRdb keeps only in-frame clonotypes and omits some of them. Seen here are just over 150,000 clones, 75% to 90% observed once, and the top ten hold about 6.3%. Sequencing was carried out using PBMCs. These TCRs come from a male donor in good health and CMV-seropositive. CDR3s include the opening cysteine and the closing phenylalanine or tryptophan. A D gene is named only where the DNA matches it firmly. Clone sizes are given selectively: once, few, many, or a class where the clone is expanded.

abundance | j_gene | v_gene | d_gene | len | CDR3nt | CDR3aa
. | TRBJ1-1 | TRBV5-6 | . | 14 | TGTGCCAGCAGCGTACTGGACAGAGACACTGAAGCTTTCTTT | CASSVLDRDTEAFF
. | TRBJ1-1 | TRBV30 | TRBD1 | 16 | TGTGCCTGGAGTGATATCTGGAGGGGGCAGGGAACTGAAGCTTTCTTT | CAWSDIWRGQGTEAFF
. | TRBJ2-7 | TRBV19 | TRBD1 | 12 | TGTGCCAGCGGGGACAGGGCCAACGAGCAGTACTTC | CASGDRANEQYF
. | TRBJ1-2 | TRBV15 | . | 15 | TGTGCCACCAGCAGAGATCGAGTGATTAACTATGGCTACACCTTC | CATSRDRVINYGYTF
. | TRBJ2-7 | TRBV7-2 | . | 15 | TGTGCCAGCAGCTTACAACCCCGGGACTTTTACGAGCAGTACTTC | CASSLQPRDFYEQYF
. | TRBJ1-2 | TRBV14 | . | 14 | TGTGCCAGCAGCCTGCGGACTACTAACTATGGCTACACCTTC | CASSLRTTNYGYTF
. | TRBJ2-7 | TRBV5-1 | . | 13 | TGCGCCAGCAGCTTGGGTTGGGGAGGCGAGCAGTACTTC | CASSLGWGGEQYF
once | TRBJ2-1 | TRBV5-4 | . | 15 | TGTGCCGACCATCCCCCCGGGAACTCCTACAATGAGCAGTTCTTC | CADHPPGNSYNEQFF
. | TRBJ2-3 | TRBV4-2 | TRBD2 | 17 | TGTGCCAGCAGCCAGGAAACACTAGCGGGAGGGGGGGATACGCAGTATTTT | CASSQETLAGGGDTQYF
. | TRBJ2-1 | TRBV11-2 | TRBD2 | 14 | TGTGCCAGCGGGGAGGGCCTCTCGAACAATGAGCAGTTCTTC | CASGEGLSNNEQFF
. | TRBJ2-1 | TRBV5-6 | . | 14 | TGTGCCAGCAGCGCCGACTTGGTCCTGAATGAGCAGTTCTTC | CASSADLVLNEQFF
. | TRBJ2-6 | TRBV7-9 | . | 12 | TGTGCCAGCAGCCTCAGGGAAGCCCTCTTAACTTTC | CASSLREALLTF
. | TRBJ1-2 | TRBV27 | TRBD1 | 15 | TGTGCCAGCAGTGAACCGGGACAGGGCTACTATGGCTACACCTTC | CASSEPGQGYYGYTF
. | TRBJ2-3 | TRBV28 | TRBD2 | 16 | TGTGCCAGCAACCCAAAGGGGACTAGCGGATATTATACGCAGTATTTT | CASNPKGTSGYYTQYF
. | TRBJ2-3 | TRBV28 | . | 17 | TGTGCCAGCAGTTTGAGGTGGACAGCTCGGTCAGGAGATACGCAGTATTTT | CASSLRWTARSGDTQYF
. | TRBJ2-3 | TRBV2 | TRBD2 | 16 | TGTGCCAGCAGTGTCGGGACTAGCGGGAGCACAGATACGCAGTATTTT | CASSVGTSGSTDTQYF
. | TRBJ2-4 | TRBV10-2 | TRBD2 | 14 | TGCGCCAGCAGGGAAGGGAGGGCGGGAAACATTCAGTACTTC | CASREGRAGNIQYF
. | TRBJ2-5 | TRBV19 | TRBD2 | 14 | TGTGCCAGTAGTCCCCTAGCGGGACGGGAGACCCAGTACTTC | CASSPLAGRETQYF
. | TRBJ1-1 | TRBV30 | . | 16 | TGTGCCTGGAGGGGGGGTTCAAGGGGATTGAACACTGAAGCTTTCTTT | CAWRGGSRGLNTEAFF
. | TRBJ2-2 | TRBV2 | TRBD2 | 17 | TGTGCCAGCAGAGGGACTAGCGGAACCCTTGCCACCGGGGAGCTGTTTTTT | CASRGTSGTLATGELFF
. | TRBJ1-1 | TRBV19 | . | 16 | TGTGCCAGTAGTACCCCTTGGCGGCTATCGAACACTGAAGCTTTCTTT | CASSTPWRLSNTEAFF
. | TRBJ1-6 | TRBV7-2 | . | 14 | TGTGCCAGCAGGTCGAGGGCATATAATTCACCCCTCCACTTT | CASRSRAYNSPLHF
. | TRBJ2-7 | TRBV7-2 | TRBD2 | 15 | TGTGCCAGCAGCTTAGAACTCGGGGGGACCTACGAGCAGTACTTC | CASSLELGGTYEQYF
. | TRBJ1-3 | TRBV6-5 | . | 14 | TGTGCCAGCAGTTTTGACAGCCCTGGAAACACCATATATTTT | CASSFDSPGNTIYF
. | TRBJ1-2 | TRBV4-1 | TRBD1 | 16 | TGCGCCAGCAGCCAAGGGGGACAGGTCAATAACTATGGCTACACCTTC | CASSQGGQVNNYGYTF
. | TRBJ2-7 | TRBV5-6 | TRBD2 | 17 | TGTGCCAGCAGCCTCGAGGGGGGTAGCGGGAGGGGGTACGAGCAGTACTTC | CASSLEGGSGRGYEQYF
. | TRBJ2-3 | TRBV9 | . | 14 | TGTGCCAGCAGCGTGACGGGATACACAGATACGCAGTATTTT | CASSVTGYTDTQYF
. | TRBJ2-7 | TRBV2 | TRBD1 | 14 | TGTGCCAGCAGGAGGACAGGGGCCCTTGACGAGCAGTACTTC | CASRRTGALDEQYF
. | TRBJ1-2 | TRBV5-6 | . | 13 | TGTGCCAGCAGCCCGGGTAGCGTGTATGGCTACACCTTC | CASSPGSVYGYTF
. | TRBJ2-7 | TRBV7-8 | TRBD2 | 15 | TGTGCCAGCAGCTTAGCCCCCAGCGGGAGCTACGAGCAGTACTTC | CASSLAPSGSYEQYF
. | TRBJ2-7 | TRBV4-3 | TRBD1 | 15 | TGCGCCAGCAGCCAGAGGGACAGGGGACCCTACGAGCAGTACTTC | CASSQRDRGPYEQYF
. | TRBJ2-7 | TRBV20-1 | . | 11 | TGCAGTGCGCTCCCCGAACGGGAGCAGTACTTC | CSALPEREQYF
. | TRBJ2-1 | TRBV11-1 | . | 15 | TGTGCCAGCAGCTTAGCTCAGGGGACCTACAATGAGCAGTTCTTC | CASSLAQGTYNEQFF
once | TRBJ1-2 | TRBV4-1 | . | 16 | TGCGCCAGCAGCCAAGACTGGGGGGGGACGGACTATGGCTACACCTTC | CASSQDWGGTDYGYTF
. | TRBJ1-1 | TRBV7-9 | TRBD1 | 15 | TGTTCCAGCAGCTTAGCGTCACAGGGGGGCACTGAAGCTTTCTTT | CSSSLASQGGTEAFF
. | TRBJ1-2 | TRBV7-2 | . | 13 | TGCGCCAGCAGCTACCCAGGGACTTACGGCTACACCTTC | CASSYPGTYGYTF
. | TRBJ1-1 | TRBV13 | . | 13 | TGTGCCAGCAGCTCCACTGCGAACACTGAAGCTTTCTTT | CASSSTANTEAFF
. | TRBJ2-1 | TRBV5-5 | TRBD2 | 15 | TGTGCCAGCAGCTTGGGAGCGGGAGCCTACAATGAGCAGTTCTTC | CASSLGAGAYNEQFF
. | TRBJ1-5 | TRBV2 | . | 15 | TGTGCCAGCAGTGAAGCAGCGGATCTCAATCAGCCCCAGCATTTT | CASSEAADLNQPQHF
. | TRBJ2-2 | TRBV6-1 | . | 14 | TGTGCCAGCAGGGGTCAGGGAAACACCGGGGAGCTGTTTTTT | CASRGQGNTGELFF
once | TRBJ1-2 | TRBV30 | TRBD1 | 11 | TGTGCCTGGCGACCCAACAGGGGCTTTACCTTC | CAWRPNRGFTF
. | TRBJ1-1 | TRBV7-9 | . | 15 | TGTGCCAGCAGCTTAGTGGCGGGGGTGAACACTGAAGCTTTCTTT | CASSLVAGVNTEAFF
. | TRBJ1-2 | TRBV19 | . | 14 | TGTGCCAGTAGTAGTCAAAATGGCGGCTATGGCTACACCTTC | CASSSQNGGYGYTF
. | TRBJ2-3 | TRBV9 | . | 15 | TGTGCCAGCAGCGTAGTAGGGAGGAGCACAGATACGCAGTATTTT | CASSVVGRSTDTQYF
. | TRBJ1-1 | TRBV27 | TRBD1 | 15 | TGTGCCAGCAGTCCATGGGACAGGCCGGGGACTGAAGCTTTCTTT | CASSPWDRPGTEAFF
. | TRBJ2-7 | TRBV28 | . | 12 | TGTGCCAGCAGTCCCCCCCGCTACGAGCAGTACTTC | CASSPPRYEQYF
once | TRBJ2-5 | TRBV11-3 | . | 17 | TGTGCCAGCAGCTTAGTAGAGGCTTCTACAATCCAAGAGACCCAGTACTTC | CASSLVEASTIQETQYF
. | TRBJ2-7 | TRBV7-9 | TRBD2 | 16 | TGTGCCAGCAGCGAGACTAGCGGGAGGGCCTTTTACGAGCAGTACTTC | CASSETSGRAFYEQYF
. | TRBJ1-5 | TRBV25-1 | . | 16 | TGTGCCAGCAGTGGCACCAGTGGGGAGGGGAATCAGCCCCAGCATTTT | CASSGTSGEGNQPQHF
. | TRBJ1-5 | TRBV5-8 | . | 13 | TGTGCCAGCAGGGGGAGGGGCAATCAGCCCCAGCATTTT | CASRGRGNQPQHF
. | TRBJ2-5 | TRBV30 | TRBD2 | 13 | TGTGCCTGGTATGGGAGGGTGGGGGAGACCCAGTACTTC | CAWYGRVGETQYF
. | TRBJ2-5 | TRBV7-6 | . | 15 | TGTGCCAGCAGCTTAGCGCGACTTGCTGGGGAGACCCAGTACTTC | CASSLARLAGETQYF
. | TRBJ2-7 | TRBV6-5 | . | 15 | TGTGCCAGCAGTTCCCTCGTGAGCGCACGAGAGGTGCAGTACTTC | CASSSLVSAREVQYF
. | TRBJ2-1 | TRBV19 | . | 13 | TGTGCCAGTAGTACAGGACTCTACAATGAGCAGTTCTTC | CASSTGLYNEQFF
. | TRBJ1-1 | TRBV6-1 | TRBD1 | 15 | TGTGCCAGCAGTGAACGCAGGGGGTCAAACACTGAAGCTTTCTTT | CASSERRGSNTEAFF